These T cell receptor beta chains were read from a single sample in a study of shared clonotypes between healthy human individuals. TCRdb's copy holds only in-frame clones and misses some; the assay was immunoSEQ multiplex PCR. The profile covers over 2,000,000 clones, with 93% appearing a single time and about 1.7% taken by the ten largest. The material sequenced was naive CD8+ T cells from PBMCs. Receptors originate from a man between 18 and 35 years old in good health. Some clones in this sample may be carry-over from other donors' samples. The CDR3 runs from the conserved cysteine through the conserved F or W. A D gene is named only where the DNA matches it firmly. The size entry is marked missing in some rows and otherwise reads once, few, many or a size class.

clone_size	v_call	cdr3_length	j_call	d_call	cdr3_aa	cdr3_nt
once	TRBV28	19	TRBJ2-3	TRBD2	CASSLLKTSGTTQTDTQYF	TGTGCCAGCAGTTTACTGAAGACTAGCGGGACAACACAAACAGATACGCAGTATTTT
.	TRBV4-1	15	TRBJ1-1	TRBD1	CASSQIQGAETEAFF	TGCGCCAGCAGCCAAATACAGGGGGCGGAAACTGAAGCTTTCTTT
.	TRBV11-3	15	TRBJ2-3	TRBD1	CASRETGAGTDTQYF	TGTGCCAGCAGGGAGACAGGGGCGGGTACAGATACGCAGTATTTT
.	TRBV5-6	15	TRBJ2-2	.	CASSSDMSNTGELFF	TGTGCCAGCAGCTCCGATATGTCGAACACCGGGGAGCTGTTTTTT
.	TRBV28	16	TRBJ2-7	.	CASSSFAGTHGYEQYF	TGTGCCAGCAGTTCCTTCGCCGGGACCCACGGCTACGAGCAGTACTTC
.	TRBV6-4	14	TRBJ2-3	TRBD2	CATRAGRSTDTQYF	TGTGCCACCCGGGCCGGGAGGAGCACAGATACGCAGTATTTT
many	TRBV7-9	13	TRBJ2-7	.	CASSPAGQIEQYF	TGTGCCAGCAGCCCTGCCGGCCAAATCGAGCAGTACTTC
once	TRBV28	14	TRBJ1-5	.	CASSLEQDYQPQHF	TGTGCCAGCAGTTTGGAGCAGGATTATCAGCCCCAGCATTTT
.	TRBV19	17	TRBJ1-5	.	CASSIGTRGYSNQPQHF	TGTGCCAGTAGTATAGGGACACGAGGATATAGCAATCAGCCCCAGCATTTT
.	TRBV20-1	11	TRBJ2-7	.	CSAKNGGEQYF	TGCAGTGCCAAAAACGGGGGTGAGCAGTACTTC
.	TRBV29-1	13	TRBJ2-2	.	CSVEGRRTGELFF	TGCAGCGTTGAAGGGAGAAGAACCGGGGAGCTGTTTTTT
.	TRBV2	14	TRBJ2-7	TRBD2	CASSEGGRGYEQYF	TGTGCCAGCAGTGAAGGCGGGAGGGGCTACGAGCAGTACTTC
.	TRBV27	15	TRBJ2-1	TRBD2	CASSPLAGAYNEQFF	TGTGCCAGCAGCCCACTAGCGGGAGCCTACAATGAGCAGTTCTTC
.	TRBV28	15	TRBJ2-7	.	CASRERGTAPYEQYF	TGTGCCAGCAGGGAACGCGGGACAGCACCCTACGAGCAGTACTTC
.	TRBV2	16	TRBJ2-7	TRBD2	CASSEAKLAGTYEQYF	TGTGCCAGCAGTGAAGCGAAGTTAGCGGGTACCTACGAGCAGTACTTC
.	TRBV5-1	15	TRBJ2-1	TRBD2	CASSLLAGGGDEQFF	TGCGCCAGCAGCCTACTAGCGGGAGGGGGCGATGAGCAGTTCTTC